The 3 T cell receptor beta chains below were found in one sample sequenced in a study of neurological immune-mediated disorders. MiXCR, applied by TCRdb to the 5' RACE reads, yields one record per CDR3 protein. The sample comprises about 48,000 distinct CDR3 sequences, about 23% of which are singletons, and around 23% rests with the top ten. Source material: PBMCs. The source of these receptors is a woman in her 70s in good health.

J is TRBJ1-6 and V is TRBV20-1; 8 positions agree with TRBD1. J gave up 8 bases and V 5 bases, and 8 bases lay outside the gene matches. Germline assignment: CDR1 DFQATT and CDR2 SNEGSKA (reference sequence). The CDR3 sequence is 14 residues long. CDR3 nucleotides: TGCAGTGCTGACCTGGGACAGGAATATTCACCCCTCCACTTT. This encodes CSADLGQEYSPLHF.

This clonotype has only a few counts. A read error may produce the germline difference seen at one junction end. The chain recombines TRBV20-1 with TRBJ2-7; a weak D match, TRBD2 (5 bases). CDR3 length equals 15 residues. CDR1 and CDR2 (germline): DFQATT, SNEGSKA (reference sequence). The CDR3 is CSASSPPAGNYEQDF. The DNA for the CDR3 is TGCAGTGCTAGTAGCCCCCCCGCCGGGAACTACGAGCAGGACTTC.

This clonotype was recorded at least ten times. The gene calls are TRBV28 and TRBJ2-6; D may be TRBD1 (6 bases). This CDR3 comprises 15 residues. From germline, CDR1 is MDHEN and CDR2 SYDVKM. V was trimmed by 6 bases and J by 0 bases, leaving 9 bases between them. CDR3 region: CASRDSRSGANVLTF. The CDR3 nucleotides are TGTGCCAGCAGGGACAGTCGCTCTGGGGCCAACGTCCTGACTTTC. The complete variable domain, with remaining parts taken from reference TRBV28 and TRBJ2-6, reads DVKVTQSSRYLVKRTGEKVFLECVQDMDHENMFWYRQDPGLGLRLIYFSYDVKMKEKGDIPEGYSVSREKKERFSLILESASTNQTSMYLCASRDSRSGANVLTFGAGSRLTVL.